The 22 T cell receptor beta chains below all came from one sample that was sequenced in a study of T-cell memory formation after mild COVID-19. TCRdb itself ran the 5' RACE reads through MiXCR, one entry per CDR3 protein. This sample has hundreds of thousands of distinct CDR3 sequences, with approximately 16% found just once. The sequenced sample was PBMCs or a T cell subset sorted from them (not recorded which). The source is a man between 18 and 35 years old who had mild COVID-19 (a few samples of this study predate the infection). Cell type and time point are not known.

The J gene is TRBJ2-7, the V gene TRBV18, with unresolved D. Germline CDR1 reads KGHSH; CDR2 reads LQKENI. Trimming removed 9 bases from V and 3 bases from J, with 12 bases in between. The CDR3 is 12 residues long. The chain's CDR3 is CASSGRLYEQYF. DNA of the CDR3: TGTGCCAGTTCGGGCCGTCTCTACGAGCAGTACTTC. The whole variable domain, remainder taken from reference TRBV18 and TRBJ2-7, is NAGVMQNPRHLVRRRGQEARLRCSPMKGHSHVYWYRQLPEEGLKFMVYLQKENIIDESGMPKERFSAEFPKEGPSILRIQQVVRGDSAAYFCASSGRLYEQYFGPGTRLTVT.

The J gene is TRBJ2-3, the V gene TRBV5-1; 15 bases map to TRBD2. From germline, CDR1 is SGHRS and CDR2 YFSETQ. Trimming removed 3 bases from V and 2 bases from J; junction bases left unmatched: 4. This CDR3 spans 17 amino acids. The DNA of the CDR3 is TGCGCCAGCAGCTCGGGACTAGCGGGGGGAATCACAGATACGCAGTATTTT. This sequence encodes CASSSGLAGGITDTQYF. Drawing the rest from reference TRBV5-1 and TRBJ2-3, the complete variable domain is KAGVTQTPRYLIKTRGQQVTLSCSPISGHRSVSWYQQTPGQGLQFLFEYFSETQRNKGNFPGRFSGRQFSNSRSEMNVSTLELGDSALYLCASSSGLAGGITDTQYFGPGTRLTVL.

This clonotype was detected a few times. V gene TRBV9 combines with J gene TRBJ2-7; 9 bases are shared with TRBD1. This CDR3 comprises 18 residues. V lost 0 bases to trimming and J lost 0 bases; unmatched junction nucleotides: 10. Germline V gene lookup returns CDR1 SGDLS and CDR2 YYNGEE. The CDR3 DNA reads TGTGCCAGCAGCGTAGTACTCACAGGGGGCCCTCCCTCCTACGAGCAGTACTTC. It encodes CASSVVLTGGPPSYEQYF.

This clonotype was detected a few times. The chain carries TRBV12-3 or TRBV12-4 and TRBJ1-5, with D uncertain. The CDR3 extends over 12 amino acids. V shed 5 bases and J shed 5 bases, with 7 bases lying between them. This chain's CDR3 is CASSPPDQPQHF. CDR3 nucleotides: TGTGCCAGCAGTCCCCCGGATCAGCCCCAGCATTTT.

V usage is TRBV12-3 or TRBV12-4 and J usage is TRBJ1-1; D uncertain. V was shortened by 6 bases and J by 4 bases, with 12 bases between the two germline ends. The length of the CDR3 is 13 residues. Here the CDR3 reads CASSRTVGTEAFF. The CDR3 DNA reads as TGTGCCAGCAGCAGGACGGTCGGCACTGAAGCTTTCTTT.

This clonotype turned up a few times. This chain joins TRBV12-3 or TRBV12-4 and TRBJ1-4; D is unclear. This CDR3 region has 14 residues. V was pared by 7 bases and J by 3 bases, with 12 bases between. The CDR3 sequence is CASTSLEANEKLFF. The CDR3 DNA reads TGTGCCAGCACTTCTTTGGAGGCTAATGAAAAACTGTTTTTT.

This clonotype turned up a few times. V is TRBV7-3 and J is TRBJ2-7; D remains unclear. The CDR3 length is 14 residues. Germline-derived CDR1 and CDR2 are SGHTA and FQGTGA. V was cut by 3 bases and J by 0 bases, with 9 bases left in between. The CDR3 region is CASSFAGRSYEQYV. The CDR3 DNA follows: TGTGCCAGCAGCTTCGCAGGCCGCTCCTACGAGCAGTACGTC.

This clonotype was recorded many times. The rearrangement joins TRBV4-1 to TRBJ2-3; D may be TRBD2 (5 bases). The ends were cut back, 3 bases at V and 2 bases at J, with 18 bases in the middle. The CDR3 has 17 amino acids. Germline CDR1 reads MGHRA; CDR2 reads YSYEKL. This chain's CDR3 is CASSHSLVALLTDTQYF. For the CDR3, the DNA is TGCGCCAGCAGCCACTCACTAGTGGCCCTTCTCACAGATACGCAGTATTTT.

The chain couples TRBV5-1 to TRBJ1-2; TRBD1 aligns across 7 bases. V was clipped by 4 bases and J by 7 bases; unmatched bases: 4. The germline V gene has CDR1 SGHRS and CDR2 YFSETQ. The CDR3 runs 12 residues. The CDR3 DNA reads as TGCGCCAGCAGCCCGACAGGGTTTGGCTACACCTTC. Protein: CASSPTGFGYTF.

This clonotype was detected only a few times. The chain is built from TRBV6-6 and TRBJ2-7; a possible D gene is TRBD1 (7 bases). V shed 0 bases and J shed 0 bases, with 15 bases lying between them. This CDR3 contains 17 residues. The germline gives CDR1 MNHNY, CDR2 SVGAGI (reference sequence). The CDR3 spells CASSYSGGTDSSYEQYF. The CDR3 coding sequence is TGTGCCAGCAGTTACTCCGGCGGGACAGATAGCTCCTACGAGCAGTACTTC.

This clonotype was counted between two and nine times. The V call is TRBV10-1, the J call TRBJ2-2; tentative D call: TRBD1 (6 bases). The CDR3 consists of 14 residues. V dropped 4 bases and J dropped 5 bases, with 11 bases sitting between them. Germline assignment: CDR1 WNHNN and CDR2 SYGVQD (reference sequence). The CDR3 coding sequence is TGCGCCAGCAGTGGTCAGGGGTGGACCGGGGAGCTGTTTTTT. It translates to CASSGQGWTGELFF.

This clonotype was found a few times. This chain joins TRBV15 and TRBJ1-3; D gene uncertain. This CDR3 has 15 residues. Germline CDR1 is LNHNV and CDR2 is YYDKDF (reference sequence). The V and J ends lost 8 bases and 0 bases respectively, with 14 bases between them. The CDR3 sequence: CATALNSVSGNTIYF. The CDR3 region has the DNA TGTGCCACCGCCCTAAATTCAGTCTCTGGAAACACCATATATTTT.

The table lists this clonotype with a few counts. This chain joins TRBV4-1 and TRBJ2-1, with a weak D call TRBD1 (6 bases). In germline, CDR1 is MGHRA, CDR2 YSYEKL. V was shortened by 1 base and J by 12 bases, with 10 bases between the two germline ends. The CDR3 contains 12 residues. For the CDR3, the DNA is TGCGCCAGCAGCCAAGGACAGGTCGGGCAGTTCTTC. It is translated as CASSQGQVGQFF.

The rearrangement joins TRBV20-1 to TRBJ1-2; 7 bases map to TRBD1. This CDR3 contains 12 residues. V lost 6 bases, J lost 12 bases, and 13 bases stayed unmatched. Per the germline V gene, CDR1 is DFQATT and CDR2 is SNEGSKA (reference sequence). CDR3 in DNA: TGCAGTGCGAAGAGGGGAGGGGGCGCACACACCTTC. It specifies CSAKRGGGAHTF.

The chain links TRBV9 to TRBJ1-1; D unresolved. There are 12 residues in the CDR3. Germline V lookup: CDR1 SGDLS, CDR2 YYNGEE. The ends were cut back, 4 bases at V and 7 bases at J, with 11 bases in the middle. CDR3 sequence: CASSTDWGEAFF. The CDR3, as DNA: TGTGCCAGCAGCACCGACTGGGGTGAAGCTTTCTTT.

J is TRBJ2-2 and V is TRBV20-1; 9 bases match TRBD1. The trim removed 1 base at V and 4 bases at J, leaving 13 bases unmatched. The CDR3 length is 18 residues. Germline V CDR1 and CDR2: DFQATT, SNEGSKA (reference sequence). The CDR3 here is CSARAGTGMGLGTGELFF. Written as DNA, the CDR3 is TGCAGTGCTAGAGCCGGGACAGGGATGGGCCTGGGCACCGGGGAGCTGTTTTTT.

The sample holds a few counts of this clonotype. The rearrangement joins TRBV18 to TRBJ1-1, with D uncertain. The length of the CDR3 is 14 residues. Trimming took 3 bases from V and 0 from J, leaving 8 bases between them. Germline CDR1 is KGHSH and CDR2 is LQKENI. CDR3 sequence: CASSPGVMNTEAFF. The CDR3 DNA follows: TGTGCCAGCTCACCCGGGGTAATGAACACTGAAGCTTTCTTT. Full variable domain (rest looked up from reference TRBV18 and TRBJ1-1): NAGVMQNPRHLVRRRGQEARLRCSPMKGHSHVYWYRQLPEEGLKFMVYLQKENIIDESGMPKERFSAEFPKEGPSILRIQQVVRGDSAAYFCASSPGVMNTEAFFGQGTRLTVV.

At least ten counts were recorded for this clonotype. The rearrangement joins TRBV5-1 to TRBJ2-7, with 9 bases fitting TRBD1. CDR1 and CDR2 from the germline V gene are SGHRS and YFSETQ. The CDR3 runs to 14 residues. Trimming cost V 2 bases and J 5 bases; bases outside gene matches: 5. The CDR3 coding sequence is TGCGCCAGCAGCTTACAGGGGGCTCGGAACGAGCAGTACTTC. Translating it yields CASSLQGARNEQYF.

This clonotype was counted only a few times. V gene TRBV4-3 combines with J gene TRBJ2-1, with 11 bases fitting TRBD2. CDR3 size: 16 residues. In germline, CDR1 is LGHNA, CDR2 YSLEER. V dropped 3 bases and J dropped 7; count of bases not matched to a gene: 8. Here the CDR3 reads CASSQIIAGGWNEQFF. The CDR3 DNA follows: TGCGCCAGCAGCCAGATAATAGCGGGGGGGTGGAATGAGCAGTTCTTC.

By share, this clonotype ranks as large. This rearrangement joins TRBV6-4 to TRBJ2-6; 8 bases are a match to TRBD1. The CDR3 has 16 residues. The trim removed 0 bases at V and 2 bases at J, leaving 0 bases unmatched. Germline V gene sequence: CDR1 MRHNA, CDR2 SNTAGT. CDR3 sequence: CASSDSTGAGANVLTF. In nucleotides, the CDR3 is TGTGCCAGCAGTGACTCGACAGGGGCTGGGGCCAACGTCCTGACTTTC.

The table lists this clonotype with many counts. The rearrangement joins TRBV30 to TRBJ1-1; no clear D gene. The CDR3 length is 13 residues. V was clipped by 0 bases and J by 2 bases, with 7 bases between them. Germline lookup yields CDR1 GTSNPN and CDR2 SVGIG (reference sequence). The CDR3 is CAWSVEGNTEAFF. For the CDR3, the DNA is TGTGCCTGGAGTGTTGAGGGCAACACTGAAGCTTTCTTT.

This chain links TRBV18 with TRBJ2-1; 9 bases align to TRBD1. Germline loops: CDR1 KGHSH, CDR2 LQKENI. Trimming at V came to 3 bases and at J to 6 bases, leaving 3 bases not matched to a gene. The CDR3 runs to 14 residues. The CDR3 coding sequence is TGTGCCAGCTCACCGGGACAGGGCCCCAATGAGCAGTTCTTC. Translation: CASSPGQGPNEQFF. Full variable domain (remainder filled in from reference TRBV18 and TRBJ2-1): NAGVMQNPRHLVRRRGQEARLRCSPMKGHSHVYWYRQLPEEGLKFMVYLQKENIIDESGMPKERFSAEFPKEGPSILRIQQVVRGDSAAYFCASSPGQGPNEQFFGPGTRLTVL.